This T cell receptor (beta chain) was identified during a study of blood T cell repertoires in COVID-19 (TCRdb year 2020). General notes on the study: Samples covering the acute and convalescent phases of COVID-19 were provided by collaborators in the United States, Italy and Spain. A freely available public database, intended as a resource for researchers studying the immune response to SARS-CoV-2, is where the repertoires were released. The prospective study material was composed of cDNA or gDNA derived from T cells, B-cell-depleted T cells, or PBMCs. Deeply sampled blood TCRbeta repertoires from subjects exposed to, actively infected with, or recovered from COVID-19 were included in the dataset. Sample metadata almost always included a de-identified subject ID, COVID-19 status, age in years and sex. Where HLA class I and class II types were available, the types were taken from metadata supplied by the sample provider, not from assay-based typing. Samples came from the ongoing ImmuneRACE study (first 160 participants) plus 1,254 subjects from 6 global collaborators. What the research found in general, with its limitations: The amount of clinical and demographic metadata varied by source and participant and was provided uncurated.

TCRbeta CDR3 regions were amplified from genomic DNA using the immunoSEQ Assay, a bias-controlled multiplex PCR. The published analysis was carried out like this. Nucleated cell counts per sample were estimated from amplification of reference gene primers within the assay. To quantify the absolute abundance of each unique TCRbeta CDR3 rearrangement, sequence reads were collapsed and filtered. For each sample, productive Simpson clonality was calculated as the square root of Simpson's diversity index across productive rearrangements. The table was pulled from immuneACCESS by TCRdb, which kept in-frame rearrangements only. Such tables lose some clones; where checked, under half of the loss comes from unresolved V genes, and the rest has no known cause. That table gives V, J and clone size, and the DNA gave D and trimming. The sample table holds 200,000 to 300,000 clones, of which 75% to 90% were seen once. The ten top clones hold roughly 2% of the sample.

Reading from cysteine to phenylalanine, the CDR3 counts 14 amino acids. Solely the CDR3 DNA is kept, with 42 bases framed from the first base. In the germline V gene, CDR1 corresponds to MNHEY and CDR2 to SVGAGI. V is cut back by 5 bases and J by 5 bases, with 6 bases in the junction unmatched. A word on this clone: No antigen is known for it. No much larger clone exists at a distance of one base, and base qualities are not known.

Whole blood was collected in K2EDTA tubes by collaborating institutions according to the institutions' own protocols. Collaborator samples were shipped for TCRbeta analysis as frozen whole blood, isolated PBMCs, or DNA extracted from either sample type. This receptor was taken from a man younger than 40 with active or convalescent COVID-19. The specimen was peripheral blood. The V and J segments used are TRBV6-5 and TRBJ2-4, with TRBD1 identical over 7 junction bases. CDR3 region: CASSPDREQNIQYF. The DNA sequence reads TGTGCCAGCAGTCCTGACAGGGAACAAAACATTCAGTACTTC.